These 30 T cell receptor beta chains were all obtained from the same sample, sequenced in a study of T cell changes during pregnancy in multiple sclerosis. Only in-frame clones appear in the TCRdb table, and some are missing; sequencing was by immunoSEQ multiplex PCR. The sample consists of about 99,000 clones, roughly 92% of them appearing once. The sequencing here drew on peripheral blood, taken after pregnancy. All receptors come from a female donor with multiple sclerosis, enrolled in a pregnancy study.

The rearrangement joins TRBV9 to TRBJ2-3; D gene uncertain. V was shortened by 4 bases and J by 6 bases, with 12 bases between the two germline ends. Looked up from germline, CDR1 is SGDLS and CDR2 is YYNGEE. This CDR3 has 13 amino acids. The CDR3 here is CASSPLWPDTQYF. The CDR3 coding sequence is TGTGCCAGCAGCCCCCTCTGGCCGGATACGCAGTATTTT.

The chain is built from TRBV5-8 and TRBJ2-5, with 10 bases lining up with TRBD2. The V gene's germline CDR1 is SGHTS and CDR2 YDEGEE. The CDR3 length is 15 residues. The V and J ends lost 2 bases and 4 bases, in that order; junction bases with no gene match: 5. The CDR3 region is CASSLSSGRGETQYF. In DNA, the CDR3 is TGTGCCAGCAGCTTATCCAGCGGGAGGGGAGAGACCCAGTACTTC.

The CDR3 loop is CASSSGQGAGTQYF. The DNA of the CDR3 is TGTGCCAGCAGCTCCGGACAGGGAGCGGGGACCCAGTACTTC. The rearrangement uses TRBV5-8 and TRBJ2-5; 8 bases agree with TRBD1. The V gene end was trimmed by 3 bases and the J gene end by 7 bases; junction bases not matched to a gene: 8. The germline V gene has CDR1 SGHTS and CDR2 YDEGEE. The CDR3 is made up of 14 amino acids.

The J gene is TRBJ2-3, the V gene TRBV5-1; TRBD2 aligns across 10 bases. The length of the CDR3 is 15 residues. J was trimmed by 6 bases and V by 0 bases; bases with no gene match: 4. The germline V gene encodes CDR1 SGHRS and CDR2 YFSETQ. The CDR3 DNA reads TGCGCCAGCAGCTTGGCGCCAGCGGGGGGGGATACGCAGTATTTT. This encodes CASSLAPAGGDTQYF.

This sequence joins TRBV6-1 and TRBJ1-3; 11 bases match TRBD1. Germline values: CDR1 MNHNS, CDR2 SASEGT. V dropped 3 bases and J dropped 3; count of bases not matched to a gene: 7. The CDR3 covers 17 residues. The CDR3, as DNA: TGTGCCAGCAGTGATCCGGGACAGGGGGAAAGTGGAAACACCATATATTTT. Translating gives CASSDPGQGESGNTIYF.

The CDR3 nucleotides read TGCGCCAGCAGCTCGTCCGGCAATGAGCAGTTCTTC. It translates to CASSSSGNEQFF. The rearrangement links TRBV5-1 to TRBJ2-1; D uncertain. V lost 3 bases and J lost 6, with 7 bases in between. The CDR3 spans 12 residues. Germline CDR1 is SGHRS and CDR2 is YFSETQ.

The V gene is TRBV27, the J gene TRBJ2-7, with D tentatively TRBD1 (6 bases). This CDR3 has 16 amino acids. V shed 2 bases and J shed 6 bases, with 20 bases lying between them. In germline, CDR1 is MNHEY, CDR2 SMNVEV (reference sequence). CDR3 nucleotide sequence: TGTGCCAGCAGTTTAAGGGGACAAAACCCTCCTGGCGAGCAGTACTTC. Translation: CASSLRGQNPPGEQYF.

The V call is TRBV13, the J call TRBJ1-1; D not resolved. CDR1 is PRHDT, CDR2 FYEKMQ, per germline (reference sequence). V lost 0 bases to trimming and J lost 0 bases, with 5 bases between them. The CDR3 sequence is 14 residues long. CDR3 residues: CASSLGDLNTEAFF. Written as DNA, the CDR3 is TGTGCCAGCAGCTTAGGGGACTTGAACACTGAAGCTTTCTTT.

J is TRBJ2-3 and V is TRBV4-2; D gene unclear. Trimming cost V 0 bases and J 2 bases, with 9 bases left between them. CDR3 size: 15 residues. CDR1 is LGHNA and CDR2 is YNFKEQ in the germline V gene. The CDR3 here is CASSQELLVTDTQYF. As DNA, the CDR3 is TGTGCCAGCAGCCAAGAACTCTTGGTCACAGATACGCAGTATTTT.

V gene TRBV6-1 combines with J gene TRBJ1-4, with 10 bases lining up with TRBD1. Looked up from germline, CDR1 is MNHNS and CDR2 is SASEGT. J was trimmed by 10 bases and V by 1 base; bases with no gene match: 0. CDR3 size: 13 residues. The CDR3 protein is CASSEGTGGKLFF. The CDR3 DNA is TGTGCCAGCAGTGAAGGGACAGGGGGAAAACTGTTTTTT.

J is TRBJ1-3 and V is TRBV6-1; 9 positions agree with TRBD1. The V gene's germline CDR1 is MNHNS and CDR2 SASEGT. V was pared by 11 bases and J by 4 bases, with 12 bases of the junction left unmatched. The CDR3 loop spans 15 amino acids. CDR3 region: CAGRQGDHIGNTIYF. The CDR3 nucleotides are TGTGCCGGAAGACAGGGGGACCATATAGGAAACACCATATATTTT.

The sample holds one count of this clone. The chain couples TRBV2 to TRBJ2-5, with 9 bases matching TRBD1. CDR1 and CDR2 (germline): SNHLY, FYNNEI. The CDR3 is 14 amino acids. The J segment lost 5 bases and the V segment lost 6 bases, leaving 7 bases of the junction unmatched. CDR3 DNA sequence: TGTGCCAGCAGCTTGGACAGGGGAGGGGAGACCCAGTACTTC. It specifies CASSLDRGGETQYF.

This chain links TRBV14 with TRBJ1-2, with D possibly matching TRBD1 (6 bases). V lost 0 bases and J 4 bases, leaving 12 bases between the germline ends. This CDR3 region has 15 residues. CDR1 and CDR2 (germline): SGHDN, FVKESK. CDR3 nucleotides: TGTGCCAGCAGCCAAGATTGGAACAGGGTCTATGGCTACACCTTC. This encodes CASSQDWNRVYGYTF.

This chain connects TRBV19 to TRBJ2-1; D not certain. Trimming removed 3 bases at V and 7 bases at J, with 4 bases between. CDR1 and CDR2 from the germline V gene are LNHDA and SQIVND (reference sequence). The CDR3 extends over 11 amino acids. CDR3 nucleotide sequence: TGTGCCAGTAGTATGGAGAATGAGCAGTTCTTC. This sequence encodes CASSMENEQFF.

The chain carries TRBV6-5 and TRBJ2-7, with TRBD1 identical over 7 bases. The CDR3 is made up of 11 amino acids. Trimming took 11 bases from V and 10 from J; bases not matched to a gene: 11. CDR1 is MNHEY, CDR2 SVGAGI, per germline. The CDR3: CAQLCRDSQYF. CDR3 DNA sequence: TGTGCCCAGCTGTGTAGGGACAGTCAGTACTTC.

The chain has TRBV9 and TRBJ1-6, with a possible D match to TRBD1 (6 bases). V was shortened by 0 bases and J by 4 bases, with 11 bases between the two germline ends. There are 16 residues in the CDR3. Germline V CDR1 and CDR2: SGDLS, YYNGEE. The CDR3 DNA is TGTGCCAGCAGCGTAGCGGGGGGCGCTTATAATTCACCCCTCCACTTT. Protein product: CASSVAGGAYNSPLHF. Supplemented by reference TRBV9 and TRBJ1-6, the full variable domain reads DSGVTQTPKHLITATGQRVTLRCSPRSGDLSVYWYQQSLDQGLQFLIQYYNGEERAKGNILERFSAQQFPDLHSELNLSSLELGDSALYFCASSVAGGAYNSPLHFGNGTRLTVT.

The chain has TRBV4-1 and TRBJ2-2; 9 nucleotides line up with TRBD1. The CDR3 runs to 20 residues. With 2 bases clipped from V and 5 bases from J, the junction kept 18 bases outside the gene matches. CDR1 is MGHRA, CDR2 YSYEKL, per germline. The CDR3, as DNA: TGCGCCAGCAGCCAATCTAATGAGATCACTGGACAGGGGAGGACCGGGGAGCTGTTTTTT. It encodes CASSQSNEITGQGRTGELFF.

The rearrangement joins TRBV30 to TRBJ1-2; D call uncertain. The CDR3 runs to 13 residues. Per the germline V gene, CDR1 is GTSNPN and CDR2 is SVGIG (reference sequence). Deletions cut 2 bases from V and 2 bases from J, with 9 bases between. The CDR3 bases are TGTGCCTGGAGTCCAACGGGGAACTATGGCTACACCTTC. It encodes CAWSPTGNYGYTF.

The chain couples TRBV30 to TRBJ1-5, with TRBD1 matching over 9 bases. The junction had 6 bases not matched to a gene; V was cut back by 0 bases and J by 6 bases. CDR1 GTSNPN and CDR2 SVGIG come from the germline V gene (reference sequence). CDR3 length equals 15 residues. In nucleotides, the CDR3 is TGTGCCTGGAGTGTCACAGGGGGCTCAAGTCAGCCCCAGCATTTT. Translating gives CAWSVTGGSSQPQHF.

The chain recombines TRBV11-2 with TRBJ2-6, with a tentative D call TRBD1 (5 bases). V dropped 0 bases and J dropped 2 bases, with 8 bases sitting between them. This CDR3 region has 16 residues. Germline V gives CDR1 SGHAT, CDR2 FQNNGV. The CDR3 nucleotides are TGTGCCAGCAGCTTAGAGGGGCGAACTGGGGCCAACGTCCTGACTTTC. Its translation: CASSLEGRTGANVLTF. The complete variable domain, with remaining parts taken from reference TRBV11-2 and TRBJ2-6, reads EAGVAQSPRYKIIEKRQSVAFWCNPISGHATLYWYQQILGQGPKLLIQFQNNGVVDDSQLPKDRFSAERLKGVDSTLKIQPAKLEDSAVYLCASSLEGRTGANVLTFGAGSRLTVL.

The genes are TRBV28 and TRBJ2-7, with D possibly matching TRBD1 (7 bases). Germline-derived CDR1 and CDR2 are MDHEN and SYDVKM. Trimming removed 3 bases at V and 4 bases at J, with 13 bases between. This CDR3 has 14 amino acids. CDR3 in DNA: TGTGCCAGCAGTTTTTTTTCAGGGGGGTACGAGCAGTACTTC. It is translated as CASSFFSGGYEQYF.

The chain has TRBV6-1 and TRBJ1-5, with D possibly TRBD1 on 6 matching bases. Trimming left V 5 bases short and J 0 bases short, with 8 bases between. Germline assignment: CDR1 MNHNS and CDR2 SASEGT. The CDR3 contains 14 residues. In DNA form, the CDR3 reads TGTGCCAGCAGTTTAGGGGGTAGCAATCAGCCCCAGCATTTT. This sequence encodes CASSLGGSNQPQHF.

Here the CDR3 reads CASSPPGLRGDTEAFF. In nucleotides, the CDR3 is TGTGCCAGCTCACCGCCGGGACTCCGAGGGGACACTGAAGCTTTCTTT. This rearrangement joins TRBV18 to TRBJ1-1; possible D gene TRBD1, 5 bases. V gave up 3 bases and J gave up 3 bases, with 17 bases separating them. Germline CDR1 KGHSH, CDR2 LQKENI. CDR3 length: 16 amino acids.

The chain combines TRBV6-5 with TRBJ1-5; no firm D call. The CDR3 runs 14 residues. The V end lost 8 bases, the J end lost 3 bases, and 14 bases lay between the germline ends. The germline V gene has CDR1 MNHEY and CDR2 SVGAGI. As DNA, the CDR3 is TGTGCCAGCCGTGGGGAGGGTACCAATCAGCCCCAGCATTTT. It yields the protein CASRGEGTNQPQHF.

This chain connects TRBV27 to TRBJ2-7, with 7 bases aligning to TRBD1. J was trimmed by 6 bases and V by 5 bases; bases with no gene match: 1. This CDR3 contains 11 residues. In germline, CDR1 is MNHEY, CDR2 SMNVEV (reference sequence). The CDR3 nucleotides read TGTGCCAGCAGTAGACAGGGCGAGCAGTACTTC. The encoded protein is CASSRQGEQYF.

The chain carries TRBV5-1 and TRBJ2-1, with 8 positions matching TRBD2. The CDR3 loop spans 16 amino acids. Germline V CDR1 and CDR2: SGHRS, YFSETQ. V was clipped by 0 bases and J by 4 bases; unmatched bases: 6. The CDR3 DNA reads TGCGCCAGCAGCTTGGCCTTAGCGGGGCTATACAATGAGCAGTTCTTC. It specifies CASSLALAGLYNEQFF.

The V call is TRBV7-8, the J call TRBJ1-4; D is ambiguous. Trimming cost V 1 base and J 5 bases, with 5 bases left between them. This CDR3 has 13 residues. Germline CDR1 reads SGHVS; CDR2 reads FQNEAQ. CDR3 coding DNA: TGTGCCAGCAGCTTAGACAGAAATGAAAAACTGTTTTTT. Protein sequence: CASSLDRNEKLFF.

The rearrangement joins TRBV5-1 to TRBJ2-1; TRBD1 might be the D (5 bases). The CDR3 sequence is 14 residues long. V was trimmed by 4 bases and J by 5 bases, leaving 13 bases between them. In germline, CDR1 is SGHRS, CDR2 YFSETQ. The CDR3 sequence is CASSPLLDNNEQFF. The CDR3 nucleotides read TGCGCCAGCAGCCCCCTCCTGGACAACAATGAGCAGTTCTTC.

This rearrangement joins TRBV19 to TRBJ1-3; possibly TRBD1 for D (6 bases). Germline V gene data show CDR1 as LNHDA and CDR2 as SQIVND (reference sequence). The CDR3 covers 16 residues. V lost 5 bases, J lost 0 bases, and 14 bases lay in between. The CDR3 is CASSPRGASSGNTIYF. As DNA, the CDR3 is TGTGCCAGTAGTCCTCGGGGGGCAAGCTCTGGAAACACCATATATTTT.

The chain carries TRBV5-1 and TRBJ1-4; TRBD1 matches at 9 bases. The J segment lost 7 bases and the V segment lost 4 bases, leaving 8 bases of the junction unmatched. Germline V CDR1 and CDR2: SGHRS, YFSETQ. The CDR3 loop spans 15 amino acids. The CDR3 region is CASSQTGGGGEKLFF. The CDR3 nucleotides read TGCGCCAGCAGCCAAACAGGGGGCGGTGGTGAAAAACTGTTTTTT.